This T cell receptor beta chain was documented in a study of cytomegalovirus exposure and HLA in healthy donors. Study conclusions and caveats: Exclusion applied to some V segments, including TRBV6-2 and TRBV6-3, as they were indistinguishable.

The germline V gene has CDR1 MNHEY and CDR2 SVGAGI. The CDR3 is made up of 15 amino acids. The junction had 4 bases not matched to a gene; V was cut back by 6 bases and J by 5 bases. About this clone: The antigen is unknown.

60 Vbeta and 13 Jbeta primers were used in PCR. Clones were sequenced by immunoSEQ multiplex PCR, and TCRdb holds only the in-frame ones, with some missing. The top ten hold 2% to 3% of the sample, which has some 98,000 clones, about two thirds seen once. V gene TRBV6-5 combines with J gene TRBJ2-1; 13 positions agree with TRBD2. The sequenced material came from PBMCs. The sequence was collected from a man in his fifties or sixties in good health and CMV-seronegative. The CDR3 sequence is CASRTGLAGDNEQFF. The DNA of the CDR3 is TGTGCCAGCAGAACTGGACTAGCGGGAGACAATGAGCAGTTCTTC.